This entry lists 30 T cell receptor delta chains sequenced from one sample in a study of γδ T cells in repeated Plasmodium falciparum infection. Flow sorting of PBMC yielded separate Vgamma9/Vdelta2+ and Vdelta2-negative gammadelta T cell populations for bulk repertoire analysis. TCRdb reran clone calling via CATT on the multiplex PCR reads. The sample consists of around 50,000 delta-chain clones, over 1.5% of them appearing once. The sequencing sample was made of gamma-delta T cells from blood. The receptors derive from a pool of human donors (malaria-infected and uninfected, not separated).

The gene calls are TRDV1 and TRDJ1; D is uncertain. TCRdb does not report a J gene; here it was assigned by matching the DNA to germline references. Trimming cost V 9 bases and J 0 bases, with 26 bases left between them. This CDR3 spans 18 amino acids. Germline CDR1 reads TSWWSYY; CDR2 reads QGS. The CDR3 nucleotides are TGTGCTCTCGTCCAATTATGGCCTCACCCGCCCGACACCGATAAACTCATCTTT. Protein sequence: CALVQLWPHPPDTDKLIF.

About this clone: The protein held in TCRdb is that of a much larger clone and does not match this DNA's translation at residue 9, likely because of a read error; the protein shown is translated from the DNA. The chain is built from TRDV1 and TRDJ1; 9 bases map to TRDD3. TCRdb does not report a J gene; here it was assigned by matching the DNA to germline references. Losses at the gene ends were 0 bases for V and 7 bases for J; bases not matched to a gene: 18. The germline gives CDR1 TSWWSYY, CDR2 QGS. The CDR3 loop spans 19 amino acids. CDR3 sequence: CALGELVPMGDKLIRKLIF. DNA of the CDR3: TGTGCTCTTGGGGAACTAGTACCTATGGGGGATAAATTAATACGTAAACTCATCTTT.

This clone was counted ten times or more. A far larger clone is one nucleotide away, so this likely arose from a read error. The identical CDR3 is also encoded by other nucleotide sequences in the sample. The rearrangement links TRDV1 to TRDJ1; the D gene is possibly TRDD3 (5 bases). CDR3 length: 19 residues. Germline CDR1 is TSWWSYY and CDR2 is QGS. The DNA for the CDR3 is TGTGCCCTTGGGGAACTAGAGTCGTCCCGGTCCTTTATTACCGATAAACTCATCTTT. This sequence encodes CALGELESSRSFITDKLIF.

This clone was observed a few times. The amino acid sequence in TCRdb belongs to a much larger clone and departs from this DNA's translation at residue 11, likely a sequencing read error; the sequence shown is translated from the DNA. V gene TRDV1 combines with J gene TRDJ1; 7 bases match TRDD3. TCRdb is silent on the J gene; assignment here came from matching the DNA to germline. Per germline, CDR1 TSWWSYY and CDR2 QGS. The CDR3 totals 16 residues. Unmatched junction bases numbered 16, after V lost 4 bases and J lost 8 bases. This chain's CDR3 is CALGGLPRGGMRKLIF. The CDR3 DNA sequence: TGTGCTCTTGGGGGCCTCCCGAGGGGGGGGATGCGCAAACTCATCTTT.

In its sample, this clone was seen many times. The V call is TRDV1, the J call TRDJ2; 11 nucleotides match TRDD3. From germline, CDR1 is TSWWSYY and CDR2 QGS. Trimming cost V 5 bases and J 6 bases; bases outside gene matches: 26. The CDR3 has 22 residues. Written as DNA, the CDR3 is TGTGCTCTTGGGAGACCCGGCCTTCCCCTTAACGTTTGGGGGATACGACCAGCACAACTCTTCTTT. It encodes CALGRPGLPLNVWGIRPAQLFF.

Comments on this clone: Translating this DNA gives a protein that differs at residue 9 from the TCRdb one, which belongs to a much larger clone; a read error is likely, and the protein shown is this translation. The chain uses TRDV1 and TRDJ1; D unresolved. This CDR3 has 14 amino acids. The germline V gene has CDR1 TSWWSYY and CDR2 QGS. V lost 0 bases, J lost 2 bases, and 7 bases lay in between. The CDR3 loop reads CALGELIGTDKLIF. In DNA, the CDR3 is TGTGCTCTTGGGGAACTCATCGGGACCGATAAACTCATCTTT.

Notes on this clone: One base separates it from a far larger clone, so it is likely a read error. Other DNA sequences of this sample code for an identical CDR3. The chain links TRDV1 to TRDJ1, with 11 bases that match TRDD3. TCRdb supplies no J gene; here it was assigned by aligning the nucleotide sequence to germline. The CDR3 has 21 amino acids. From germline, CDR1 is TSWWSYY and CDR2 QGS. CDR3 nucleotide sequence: TGTGCCCTTGGGGAACTTCACCCTACCCCAGATGGGGGATACGACCCCGATAAACTCATCTTT. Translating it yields CALGELHPTPDGGYDPDKLIF.

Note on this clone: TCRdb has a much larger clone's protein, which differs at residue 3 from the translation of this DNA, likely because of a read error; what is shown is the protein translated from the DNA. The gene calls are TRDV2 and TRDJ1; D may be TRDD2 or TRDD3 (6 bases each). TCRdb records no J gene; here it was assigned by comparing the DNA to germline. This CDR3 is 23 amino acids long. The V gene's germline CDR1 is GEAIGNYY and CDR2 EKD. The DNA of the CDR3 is TGTGCCCGTGACTTCCTCTCACTTTCCCAGAAGGGGATTCCTCGGCGTTACACCGATAAACTCATCTTT. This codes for CARDFLSLSQKGIPRRYTDKLIF.

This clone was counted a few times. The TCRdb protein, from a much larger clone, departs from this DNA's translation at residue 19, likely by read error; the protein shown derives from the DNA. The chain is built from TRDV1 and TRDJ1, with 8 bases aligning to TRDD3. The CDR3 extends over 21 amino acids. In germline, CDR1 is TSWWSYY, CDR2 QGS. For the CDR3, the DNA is TGTGCTCTTGGGAAGCTTGGATATTTAGAGAGGGGGGATATTGTGCCCGATAAACCCATCTTT. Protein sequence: CALGKLGYLERGDIVPDKPIF.

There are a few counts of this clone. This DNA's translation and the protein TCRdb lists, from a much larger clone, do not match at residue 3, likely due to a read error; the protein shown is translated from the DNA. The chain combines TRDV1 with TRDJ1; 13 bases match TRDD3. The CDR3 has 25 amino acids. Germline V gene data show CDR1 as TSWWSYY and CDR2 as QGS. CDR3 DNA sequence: TGTGCTCCTGGGGAAATTTCGGCTCCCTCTCGGGCCCCGTACTGGGGGATACGGGTTACAATAGGACTCATCTTT. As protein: CAPGEISAPSRAPYWGIRVTIGLIF.

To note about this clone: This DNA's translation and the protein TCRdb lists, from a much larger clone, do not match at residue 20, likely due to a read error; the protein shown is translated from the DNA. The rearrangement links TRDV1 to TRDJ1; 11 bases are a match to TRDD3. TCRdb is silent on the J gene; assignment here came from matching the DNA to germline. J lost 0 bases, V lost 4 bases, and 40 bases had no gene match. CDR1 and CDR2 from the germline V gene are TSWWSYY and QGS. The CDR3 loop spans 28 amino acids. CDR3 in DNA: TGTGCTCTTGGGGGCCCCTACAGGACCCTACATTCCTTATTACTGGGGGATATTTCTCTTGGCTACACCGATAAACTCATCTTT. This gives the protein CALGGPYRTLHSLLLGDISLGYTDKLIF.

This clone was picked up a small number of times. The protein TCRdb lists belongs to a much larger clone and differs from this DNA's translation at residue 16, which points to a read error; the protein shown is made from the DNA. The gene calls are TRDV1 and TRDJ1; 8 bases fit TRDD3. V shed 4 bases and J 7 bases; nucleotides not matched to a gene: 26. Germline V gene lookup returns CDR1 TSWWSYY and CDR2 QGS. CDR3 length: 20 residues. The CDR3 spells CALGVPISRTGGHCCGKLIF. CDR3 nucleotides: TGTGCTCTTGGGGTCCCCATTTCCCGTACTGGGGGCCACTGCTGCGGTAAACTCATCTTT.

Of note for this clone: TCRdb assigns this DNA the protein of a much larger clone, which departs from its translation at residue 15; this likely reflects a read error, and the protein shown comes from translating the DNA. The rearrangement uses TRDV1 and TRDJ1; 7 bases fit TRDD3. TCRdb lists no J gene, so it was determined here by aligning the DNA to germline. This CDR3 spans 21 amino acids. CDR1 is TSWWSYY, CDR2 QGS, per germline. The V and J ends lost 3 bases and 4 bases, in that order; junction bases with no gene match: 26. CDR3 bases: TGTGCTCTTGGGGAGGGAACCCTTCGCCCTGCTAGGTGGGGGACAAGCGATAAACTCATCTTT. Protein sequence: CALGEGTLRPARWGTSDKLIF.

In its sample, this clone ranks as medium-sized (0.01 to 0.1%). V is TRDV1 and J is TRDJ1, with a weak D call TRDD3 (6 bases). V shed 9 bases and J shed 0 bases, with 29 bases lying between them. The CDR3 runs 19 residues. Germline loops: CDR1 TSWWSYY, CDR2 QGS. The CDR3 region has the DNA TGTGCTCTCTCCCCCGGCGGGGGACGCGATCCTTGGTACACCGATAAACTCATCTTT. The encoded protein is CALSPGGGRDPWYTDKLIF.

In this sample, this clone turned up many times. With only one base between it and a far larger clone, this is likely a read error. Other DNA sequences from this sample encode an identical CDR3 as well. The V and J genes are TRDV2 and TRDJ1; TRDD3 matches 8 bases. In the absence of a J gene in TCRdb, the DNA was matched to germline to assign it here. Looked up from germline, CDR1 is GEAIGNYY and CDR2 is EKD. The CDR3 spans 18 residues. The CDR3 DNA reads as TGCGCCTGTGACACGGTAGGAGGTACCTGGGGGAAAACCGATAAACTCATCTTT. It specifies CACDTVGGTWGKTDKLIF.

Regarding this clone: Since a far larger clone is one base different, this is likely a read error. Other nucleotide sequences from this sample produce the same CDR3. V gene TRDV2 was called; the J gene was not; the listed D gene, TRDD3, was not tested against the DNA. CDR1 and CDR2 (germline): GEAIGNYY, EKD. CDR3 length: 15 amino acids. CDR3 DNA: TGTGCCTGTGACACGAAAGGGATAAACACCGATAAACTTATCTTT. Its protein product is CACDTKGINTDKLIF.

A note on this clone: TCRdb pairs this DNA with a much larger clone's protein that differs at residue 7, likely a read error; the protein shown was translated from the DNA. This chain's CDR3 is CALGDASHRGTDKLIF. CDR3 nucleotide sequence: TGTGCTCTTGGGGACGCGAGCCACCGGGGCACCGATAAACTCATCTTT. V and J are TRDV1 and TRDJ1, with D uncertain. No J segment appears in TCRdb, so it was assigned here by matching the sequence to germline. This CDR3 has 16 amino acids. With 3 bases removed from V and 1 base from J, the gap between germline ends came to 15 bases. The V gene's germline CDR1 is TSWWSYY and CDR2 QGS.

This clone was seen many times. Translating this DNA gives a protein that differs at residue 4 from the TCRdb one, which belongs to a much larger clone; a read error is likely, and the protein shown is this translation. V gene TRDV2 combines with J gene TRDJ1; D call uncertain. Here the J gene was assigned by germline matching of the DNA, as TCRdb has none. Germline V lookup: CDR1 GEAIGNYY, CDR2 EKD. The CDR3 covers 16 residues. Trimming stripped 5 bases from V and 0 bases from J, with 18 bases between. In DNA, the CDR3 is TGTGCCTGTGGCCCCCCGCGCACAGTGTACACCGATAAACTCATCTTT. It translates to CACGPPRTVYTDKLIF.

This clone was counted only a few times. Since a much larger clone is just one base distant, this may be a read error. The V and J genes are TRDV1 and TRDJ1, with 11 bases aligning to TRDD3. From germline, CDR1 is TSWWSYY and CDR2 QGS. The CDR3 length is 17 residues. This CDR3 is CALGELRSYWGISGLIF. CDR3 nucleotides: TGTGCCCTTGGGGAACTAAGATCGTACTGGGGGATATCCGGACTCATCTTT.

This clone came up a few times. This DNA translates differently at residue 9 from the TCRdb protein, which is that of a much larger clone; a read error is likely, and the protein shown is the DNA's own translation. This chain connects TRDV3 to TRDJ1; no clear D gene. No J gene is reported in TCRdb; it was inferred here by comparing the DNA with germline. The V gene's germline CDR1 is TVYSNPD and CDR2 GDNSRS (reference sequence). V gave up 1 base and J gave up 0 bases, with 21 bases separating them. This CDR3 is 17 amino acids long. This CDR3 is CAFKGLWRSGYTDKLIF. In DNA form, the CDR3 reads TGTGCCTTTAAAGGACTGTGGAGGAGTGGGTACACCGATAAACTCATCTTT.

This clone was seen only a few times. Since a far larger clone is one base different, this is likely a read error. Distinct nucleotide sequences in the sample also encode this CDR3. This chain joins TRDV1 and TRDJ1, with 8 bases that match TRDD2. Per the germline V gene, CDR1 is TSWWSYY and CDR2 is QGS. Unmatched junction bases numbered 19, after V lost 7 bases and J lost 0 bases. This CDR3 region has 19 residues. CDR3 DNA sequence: TGTGCTCTTGCCGTCGGGCTTCCTACCCCCCTACCTTACACCGATAAACTCATCTTT. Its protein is CALAVGLPTPLPYTDKLIF.

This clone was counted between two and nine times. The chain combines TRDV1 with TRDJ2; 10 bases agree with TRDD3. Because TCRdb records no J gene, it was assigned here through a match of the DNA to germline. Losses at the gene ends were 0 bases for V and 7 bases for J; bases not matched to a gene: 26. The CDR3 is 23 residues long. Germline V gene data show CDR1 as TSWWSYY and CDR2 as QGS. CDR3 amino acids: CALGELVGLPRTLVLGDRAQLFF. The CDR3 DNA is TGTGCTCTTGGGGAACTAGTAGGCCTTCCTAGGACTCTAGTGCTGGGGGATAGAGCACAACTCTTCTTT.

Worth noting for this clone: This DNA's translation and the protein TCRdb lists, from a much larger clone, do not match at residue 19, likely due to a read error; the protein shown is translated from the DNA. The CDR3 sequence is CALGEDSTPRPTRTYTDKPIF. CDR3 DNA sequence: TGTGCTCTTGGGGAAGACTCTACTCCACGTCCGACCCGGACGTACACCGATAAACCCATCTTT. The V gene is given as TRDV1, and no J gene call is available; TRDD3 is taken as the D call from the table, unchecked against the DNA. The CDR3 spans 21 residues. Germline CDR1 reads TSWWSYY; CDR2 reads QGS.

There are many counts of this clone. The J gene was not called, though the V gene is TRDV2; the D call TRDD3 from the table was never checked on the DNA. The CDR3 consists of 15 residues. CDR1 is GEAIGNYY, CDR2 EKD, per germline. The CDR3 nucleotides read TGTGCCTGTGACACTCTACTGGGGGTCGAGCGAGGGCTCATCTTT. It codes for CACDTLLGVERGLIF.

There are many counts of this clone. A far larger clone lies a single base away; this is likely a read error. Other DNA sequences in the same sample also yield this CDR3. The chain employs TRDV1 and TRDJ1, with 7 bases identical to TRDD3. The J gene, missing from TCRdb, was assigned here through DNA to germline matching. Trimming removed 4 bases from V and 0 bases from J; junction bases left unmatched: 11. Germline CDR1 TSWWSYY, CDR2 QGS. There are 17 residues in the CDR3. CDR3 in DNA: TGTGCTCTTGGGGGGATAGGGGGGGATCTGTACACCGATAAACTCATCTTT. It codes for CALGGIGGDLYTDKLIF.

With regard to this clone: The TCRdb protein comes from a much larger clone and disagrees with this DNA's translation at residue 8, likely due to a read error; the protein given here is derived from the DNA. The CDR3 spells CACDTGPEGYPPYTDKLIF. CDR3 nucleotide sequence: TGTGCCTGTGACACCGGCCCTGAGGGATACCCTCCGTACACCGATAAACTCATCTTT. The chain recombines TRDV2 with TRDJ1, with 7 bases fitting TRDD3. The J gene was missing in TCRdb and was found by matching the end of the DNA to germline. With 0 bases clipped from V and 0 bases from J, the junction kept 15 bases outside the gene matches. The CDR3 is made up of 19 amino acids. Germline CDR1 is GEAIGNYY and CDR2 is EKD.

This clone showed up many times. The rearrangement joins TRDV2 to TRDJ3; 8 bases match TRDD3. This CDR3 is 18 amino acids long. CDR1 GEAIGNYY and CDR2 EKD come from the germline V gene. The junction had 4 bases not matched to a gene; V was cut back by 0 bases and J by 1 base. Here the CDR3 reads CACDTGLGGSWDTRQMFF. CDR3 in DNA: TGTGCCTGTGACACCGGACTGGGGGGGTCCTGGGACACCCGACAGATGTTTTTC.

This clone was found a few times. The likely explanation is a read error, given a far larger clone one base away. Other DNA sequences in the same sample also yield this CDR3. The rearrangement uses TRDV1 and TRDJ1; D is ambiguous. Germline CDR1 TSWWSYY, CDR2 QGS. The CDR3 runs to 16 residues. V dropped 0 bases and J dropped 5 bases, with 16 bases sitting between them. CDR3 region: CALGELRVREEDKLIF. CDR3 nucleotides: TGTGCTCTTGGGGAACTACGGGTCAGGGAAGAGGATAAACTCATCTTT.

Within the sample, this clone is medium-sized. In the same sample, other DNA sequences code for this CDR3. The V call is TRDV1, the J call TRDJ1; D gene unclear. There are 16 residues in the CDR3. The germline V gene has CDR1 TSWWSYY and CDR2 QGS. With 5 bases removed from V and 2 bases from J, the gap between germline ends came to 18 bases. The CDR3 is CALGTRLPFGTDKLIF. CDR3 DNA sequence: TGTGCTCTTGGGACTCGACTGCCGTTTGGGACCGATAAACTCATCTTT.

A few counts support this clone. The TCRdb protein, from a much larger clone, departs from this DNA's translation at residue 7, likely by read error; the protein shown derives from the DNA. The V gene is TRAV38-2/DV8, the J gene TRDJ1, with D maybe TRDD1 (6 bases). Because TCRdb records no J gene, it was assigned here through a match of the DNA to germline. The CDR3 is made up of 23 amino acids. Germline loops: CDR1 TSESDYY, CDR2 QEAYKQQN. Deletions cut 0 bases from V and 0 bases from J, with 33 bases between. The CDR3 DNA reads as TGTGCTTATAGGAGCGCGGCCTGTCGAATAGTACTGGAGCCCGCGCTGTACACCGATAAACTCATCTTT. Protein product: CAYRSAACRIVLEPALYTDKLIF.